This T cell receptor (beta chain) was captured by sequencing in a study of tumor-infiltrating lymphocytes in primary liver carcinoma. Extraction of RNA together with DNA used about 17-31 mg of unsorted bulk tissue. Germline loops: CDR1 MDHEN, CDR2 SYDVKM. The CDR3 loop spans 14 amino acids. Priming with a constant-region primer yielded TCR beta cDNA from about 500 ng total RNA. Modified slightly, ARM-PCR produced TCR beta libraries over three nested multiplex PCR rounds. The opening two PCR rounds, roughly 11 cycles each, paired TRBV1-TRBV30 forward primers with a C-beta reverse primer. TCRdb redid the calling of the multiplex PCR reads with MiXCR, one entry per CDR3 protein. The sample carries roughly 200,000 distinct CDR3 sequences, 85% recorded once. Note on this clonotype: Germline is not matched at one junction end, which may reflect a read error.

The sequenced material came from tumor tissue from primary liver carcinoma. The sequence was collected from a man in his forties with primary liver carcinoma and hepatitis B virus infection. The chain links TRBV28 to TRBJ2-5, with TRBD2 identical over 7 bases. In DNA, the CDR3 is TGTGCCAGCCGACTCAGCGGGAATCAAGAGAGCCAGTACTTC. This sequence encodes CASRLSGNQESQYF.